The text below deals with one T cell receptor (beta chain). Its antigen remains unidentified. V dropped 3 bases and J dropped 8 bases, with 8 bases sitting between them. CDR1 and CDR2 from the germline V gene are MDHEN and SYDVKM. CDR3 length equals 12 residues. The record originates from a study of cytomegalovirus exposure and HLA in healthy donors. Produced via immunoSEQ multiplex PCR; TCRdb's table is partial and in-frame only. Here the sample spans 200,000 to 250,000 clones, around 87% being singletons. Study conclusions and caveats: Cytomegalovirus-associated status was assigned to about 180 TCR beta chains. Researchers reported that a few CMV-associated chains were confirmed in vitro as CMV antigen-specific.

Sequenced: PBMCs. This rearrangement joins TRBV28 to TRBJ2-1; no clear D gene. This TCR was recovered from a woman aged 18-29 years in good health and CMV-seropositive. CDR3 DNA sequence: TGTGCCAGCAGTTTGACGGGTTATGAGCAGTTCTTC. Translation gives CASSLTGYEQFF.